This T cell receptor beta chain originates from a study of T cell responses to AZD1222 COVID-19 vaccine. Generated by immunoSEQ multiplex PCR, the TCRdb table keeps only in-frame clones and is missing some. The sample has more than 110,000 clones; 90% are singletons. Notes on this clone: The antigen remains unidentified.

J lost 1 base, V lost 0 bases, and 5 bases had no gene match. Germline CDR1 reads SGHNT; CDR2 reads YYREEE (reference sequence). The CDR3 sequence is 16 residues long. Study findings and constraints: Clonal diversity may have been underestimated in mostly white British donors. Two AZD1222 administrations were followed by greater Spike-specific TCR breadth and depth. Sampling that yielded the repertoires occurred only after the peak T cell response.

The receptor was isolated from an adult in good health. This sequence joins TRBV5-4 and TRBJ1-2; 8 bases fit TRBD1. Specimen: peripheral blood, collected on day 0 of AZD1222 vaccination. The CDR3 reads CASSLGQGARNYGYTF. For the CDR3, the DNA is TGTGCCAGCAGCTTGGGTCAGGGGGCGCGTAACTATGGCTACACCTTC.